The 26 T cell receptor beta chains reported below all come from one sample, sequenced in a study of CD4+ T cells in melanoma. TCRdb's table, derived via immunoSEQ multiplex PCR, lists solely in-frame clones and lacks some. The sample has about 140,000 clones, around nine tenths seen once. The receptors here all came from a human donor with melanoma.

The J gene is TRBJ2-7, the V gene TRBV13; D remains ambiguous. The germline V and J ends were trimmed by 2 bases and 3 bases, with 17 bases remaining between them. The CDR3 spans 16 residues. Germline V gene lookup returns CDR1 PRHDT and CDR2 FYEKMQ (reference sequence). The CDR3 loop is CASSLSRTAPDYEQYF. The CDR3 region has the DNA TGTGCCAGCAGCTTATCGCGGACCGCTCCAGACTACGAGCAGTACTTC.

This chain connects TRBV30 to TRBJ1-2; 8 bases are shared with TRBD1. The CDR3 has 14 amino acids. Germline V lookup: CDR1 GTSNPN, CDR2 SVGIG (reference sequence). V shed 6 bases and J 1 base; nucleotides not matched to a gene: 7. Written as DNA, the CDR3 is TGTGCCTGCCCCGGACAGGGAGATAACTATGGCTACACCTTC. It specifies CACPGQGDNYGYTF. The full variable domain, in which reference TRBV30 and TRBJ1-2 provide the parts outside the CDR3, is SQTIHQWPATLVQPVGSPLSLECTVEGTSNPNLYWYRQAAGRGLQLLFYSVGIGQISSEVPQNLSASRPQDRQFILSSKKLLLSDSGFYLCACPGQGDNYGYTFGSGTRLTVV.

This chain uses TRBV18 with TRBJ1-2, with D tentatively TRBD1 (6 bases). Trimming left V 2 bases short and J 6 bases short, with 13 bases between. Looked up from germline, CDR1 is KGHSH and CDR2 is LQKENI. This CDR3 contains 14 residues. CDR3 in amino acids: CASSPYGTNNGYTF. The CDR3 DNA reads TGTGCCAGCTCACCATACGGGACAAACAATGGCTACACCTTC.

The CDR3 region is CSVVHLPDTQYF. The DNA for the CDR3 is TGCAGCGTTGTGCATTTGCCAGATACGCAGTATTTT. The chain combines TRBV29-1 with TRBJ2-3; D unclear. Germline CDR1 SQVTM, CDR2 ANQGSEA. This CDR3 region has 12 residues. The germline V and J ends were trimmed by 4 bases and 4 bases, with 9 bases remaining between them.

Details on this clone: The sample has other DNA sequences that encode this CDR3 too. Here the CDR3 DNA reads TGCGCCAGCAGCTTGGCCGGGACAGGGGAAGAGACCCAGTACTTC. It codes for CASSLAGTGEETQYF. This rearrangement joins TRBV5-1 to TRBJ2-5; 10 bases agree with TRBD1. V dropped 0 bases and J dropped 3; count of bases not matched to a gene: 2. CDR3 length: 15 residues. CDR1 and CDR2 from the germline V gene are SGHRS and YFSETQ.

This chain joins TRBV19 and TRBJ2-4; D is unclear. The CDR3 covers 13 residues. CDR1 is LNHDA and CDR2 is SQIVND in the germline V gene (reference sequence). The germline V and J ends were trimmed by 5 bases and 8 bases, with 13 bases remaining between them. The CDR3 bases are TGTGCCAGTAGTCTAAATCCCCAACACATTCAGTACTTC. Its translation: CASSLNPQHIQYF.

The chain couples TRBV25-1 to TRBJ2-7, with a weak D call TRBD2 (5 bases). V lost 6 bases and J 5 bases, leaving 11 bases between the germline ends. The germline CDR1 and CDR2 sequences are MGHDK and SYGVNS. The CDR3 is 12 residues long. For the CDR3, the DNA is TGTGCCAGCAGCAACCTCGGGGACGAGCAGTACTTC. Residues: CASSNLGDEQYF.

The V gene is TRBV6-1, the J gene TRBJ2-7; no definite D call. Germline-derived CDR1 and CDR2 are MNHNS and SASEGT. Trimming took 10 bases from V and 2 from J, leaving 15 bases between them. This CDR3 is built from 13 residues. DNA of the CDR3: TGTGCCACCCGACCGAGGCTAACCTACGAGCAGTACTTC. This gives the protein CATRPRLTYEQYF.

The chain uses TRBV10-3 and TRBJ1-2; D perhaps matches TRBD1 (5 bases). V shed 5 bases and J shed 5 bases, with 9 bases lying between them. The CDR3 loop spans 12 amino acids. Germline V gives CDR1 ENHRY, CDR2 SYGVKD. CDR3 amino acids: CAISRGSYGYTF. In nucleotides, the CDR3 is TGTGCCATCAGTCGGGGGAGTTATGGCTACACCTTC.

This chain joins TRBV27 and TRBJ2-5; D is uncertain. The CDR3 has 13 amino acids. Trimming removed 0 bases at V and 4 bases at J, with 6 bases between. Germline CDR1 reads MNHEY; CDR2 reads SMNVEV (reference sequence). The CDR3 region is CASSLSRRETQYF. CDR3 bases: TGTGCCAGCAGTTTATCACGGAGAGAGACCCAGTACTTC.

In nucleotides, the CDR3 is TGTGCCAGCAGCTTGTGGACTAGCGAAACCTACGAGCAGTACTTC. This translates into CASSLWTSETYEQYF. The V gene is TRBV7-2, the J gene TRBJ2-7; 9 nucleotides agree with TRBD2. The V and J ends lost 3 bases and 2 bases, in that order; junction bases with no gene match: 5. This CDR3 region has 15 residues. Germline values: CDR1 SGHTA, CDR2 FQGNSA.

This chain uses TRBV29-1 with TRBJ2-5, with D hard to call. The CDR3 totals 10 residues. The germline V gene encodes CDR1 SQVTM and CDR2 ANQGSEA. V lost 5 bases, J lost 5 bases, and 6 bases lay in between. The CDR3: CSVFSETQYF. The DNA of the CDR3 is TGCAGCGTTTTTTCGGAGACCCAGTACTTC.

The rearrangement uses TRBV29-1 and TRBJ2-7, with D possibly being TRBD2 (5 bases). Germline V lookup: CDR1 SQVTM, CDR2 ANQGSEA. The length of the CDR3 is 12 residues. The ends were cut back, 4 bases at V and 2 bases at J, with 9 bases in the middle. CDR3 amino acids: CSVVEGTYEQYF. The DNA for the CDR3 is TGCAGCGTTGTCGAGGGAACCTACGAGCAGTACTTC.

To note about this clone: One end of the junction does not line up with germline, which may come from a read error. The J gene is TRBJ2-5, the V gene TRBV7-7, with 8 bases aligning to TRBD1. Germline CDR1 reads SSHAT; CDR2 reads FNYEAQ (reference sequence). The CDR3 length is 15 residues. CDR3 coding DNA: TGTGCTAGCAGTTCAACAGGGGGTAGTGGAGAGACCCAGTACTTC. Protein sequence: CASSSTGGSGETQYF.

This chain joins TRBV6-5 and TRBJ2-7; 12 bases match TRBD1. The germline V gene has CDR1 MNHEY and CDR2 SVGAGI. The CDR3 covers 15 residues. J lost 5 bases, V lost 7 bases, and 9 bases had no gene match. The CDR3 here is CASKTAGTGGHEQYF. In nucleotides, the CDR3 is TGTGCCAGCAAGACTGCCGGGACAGGGGGCCACGAGCAGTACTTC.

The rearrangement links TRBV14 to TRBJ2-3; D gene ambiguous. The CDR3 contains 14 residues. V lost 4 bases and J 8 bases, leaving 16 bases between the germline ends. CDR1 and CDR2 from the germline V gene are SGHDN and FVKESK. The CDR3 here is CASSPLEGIGTQYF. In DNA, the CDR3 is TGTGCCAGCAGCCCGCTAGAAGGGATCGGTACGCAGTATTTT.

The chain couples TRBV7-9 to TRBJ2-3; D gene ambiguous. V lost 1 base, J lost 1 base, and 9 bases lay in between. The CDR3 length is 15 residues. Germline CDR1 is SEHNR and CDR2 is FQNEAQ (reference sequence). This CDR3 is CASSLGGFGTDTQYF. CDR3 sequence (DNA): TGTGCCAGCAGCTTAGGGGGTTTTGGCACAGATACGCAGTATTTT.

This sequence joins TRBV27 and TRBJ2-7; D possibly corresponds to TRBD2 (6 bases). The length of the CDR3 is 16 residues. The V gene's germline CDR1 is MNHEY and CDR2 SMNVEV (reference sequence). V was clipped by 5 bases and J by 4 bases, with 21 bases between them. The CDR3 here is CASSRGPRDGGYEQYF. As DNA, the CDR3 is TGTGCCAGCAGTCGCGGACCACGGGACGGGGGATACGAGCAGTACTTC.

The chain has TRBV7-6 and TRBJ2-6; D remains unclear. The V end was cut by 5 bases, the J end by 0 bases, with 11 bases between. CDR3 length: 16 amino acids. Per the germline V gene, CDR1 is SGHVS and CDR2 is FNYEAQ. The DNA for the CDR3 is TGTGCCAGCAGCCCGCCCCTCTCCTCTGGGGCCAACGTCCTGACTTTC. It specifies CASSPPLSSGANVLTF. Variable domain in full (rest from reference TRBV7-6 and TRBJ2-6): GAGVSQSPRYKVTKRGQDVALRCDPISGHVSLYWYRQALGQGPEFLTYFNYEAQQDKSGLPNDRFSAERPEGSISTLTIQRTEQRDSAMYRCASSPPLSSGANVLTFGAGSRLTVL.

V is TRBV27 and J is TRBJ2-7; D call uncertain. Germline lookup yields CDR1 MNHEY and CDR2 SMNVEV (reference sequence). V lost 2 bases, J lost 3 bases, and 14 bases lay in between. The CDR3 covers 15 residues. CDR3 in amino acids: CASSLTRVPRYEQYF. In DNA form, the CDR3 reads TGTGCCAGCAGTTTAACAAGGGTGCCCCGCTACGAGCAGTACTTC.

This sequence joins TRBV6-1 and TRBJ1-2; tentatively, D is TRBD1 (5 bases). The V end was cut by 4 bases, the J end by 2 bases, with 11 bases between. The CDR3 contains 14 residues. Germline-derived CDR1 and CDR2 are MNHNS and SASEGT. The CDR3 DNA is TGTGCCAGCAGTGGCGGTCGGACAAACTATGGCTACACCTTC. Translated, it gives CASSGGRTNYGYTF.

This chain uses TRBV5-8 with TRBJ2-3; 7 bases map to TRBD2. V trimming: 5 bases; J trimming: 0 bases; junction bases outside the gene matches: 15. The CDR3 is 18 amino acids. The germline CDR1 and CDR2 sequences are SGHTS and YDEGEE. The CDR3 sequence: CASRRRGGSGLSTDTQYF. The CDR3 DNA reads as TGTGCCAGCAGACGCCGCGGCGGGAGTGGACTTAGCACAGATACGCAGTATTTT.

The chain carries TRBV6-5 and TRBJ1-2, with TRBD1 as a possible D gene (6 bases). Germline CDR1 is MNHEY and CDR2 is SVGAGI. V lost 5 bases to trimming and J lost 8 bases, with 18 bases between them. CDR3 length: 14 amino acids. The CDR3 loop reads CASSITGRASGYTF. The CDR3 region has the DNA TGTGCCAGCAGTATAACAGGGAGGGCCAGCGGCTACACCTTC.

The chain combines TRBV6-1 with TRBJ2-3; D gene unclear. Looked up from germline, CDR1 is MNHNS and CDR2 is SASEGT. V shed 1 base and J shed 6 bases, with 11 bases lying between them. CDR3 length: 14 amino acids. In DNA form, the CDR3 reads TGTGCCAGCAGTGAAGGTGGGGTTCTTGATACGCAGTATTTT. This translates into CASSEGGVLDTQYF.

This clone has just one count. The chain employs TRBV18 and TRBJ1-3; tentative D call: TRBD1 (5 bases). V was trimmed by 5 bases and J by 0 bases, leaving 8 bases between them. The CDR3 extends over 14 amino acids. Germline assignment: CDR1 KGHSH and CDR2 LQKENI. The CDR3 loop reads CASSSTVSGNTIYF. The CDR3 DNA follows: TGTGCCAGCTCATCGACAGTCTCTGGAAACACCATATATTTT.

The J gene is TRBJ1-5, the V gene TRBV11-2; TRBD1 matches at 8 bases. Germline lookup yields CDR1 SGHAT and CDR2 FQNNGV. The CDR3 has 16 amino acids. V lost 3 bases and J lost 6; bases outside the gene matches: 10. The CDR3: CASSLGDRISGQPQHF. CDR3 coding DNA: TGTGCCAGCAGCTTGGGGGACAGGATTTCGGGTCAGCCCCAGCATTTT.